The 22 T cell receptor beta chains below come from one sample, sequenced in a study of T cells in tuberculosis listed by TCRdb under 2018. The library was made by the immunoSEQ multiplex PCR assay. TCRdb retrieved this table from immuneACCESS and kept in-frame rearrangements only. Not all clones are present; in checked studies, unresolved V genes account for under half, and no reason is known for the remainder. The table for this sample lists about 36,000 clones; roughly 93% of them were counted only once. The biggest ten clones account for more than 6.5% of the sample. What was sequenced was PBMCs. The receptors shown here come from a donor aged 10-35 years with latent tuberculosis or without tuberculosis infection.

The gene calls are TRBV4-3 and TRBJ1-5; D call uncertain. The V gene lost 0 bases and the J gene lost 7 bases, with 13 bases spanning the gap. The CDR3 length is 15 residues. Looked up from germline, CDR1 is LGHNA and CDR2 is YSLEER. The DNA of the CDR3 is TGCGCCAGCAGCCAAGATGGGCATGTTGGCCAGCCCCAGCATTTT. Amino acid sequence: CASSQDGHVGQPQHF.

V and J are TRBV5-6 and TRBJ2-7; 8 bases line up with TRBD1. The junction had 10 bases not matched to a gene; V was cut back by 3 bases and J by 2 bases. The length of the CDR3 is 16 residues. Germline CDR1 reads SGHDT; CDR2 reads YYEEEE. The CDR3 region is CASSSGTGTGAYEQYF. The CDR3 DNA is TGTGCCAGCAGCTCCGGAACCGGGACAGGTGCCTACGAGCAGTACTTC. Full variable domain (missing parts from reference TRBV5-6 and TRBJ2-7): DAGVTQSPTHLIKTRGQQVTLRCSPKSGHDTVSWYQQALGQGPQFIFQYYEEEERQRGNFPDRFSGHQFPNYSSELNVNALLLGDSALYLCASSSGTGTGAYEQYFGPGTRLTVT.

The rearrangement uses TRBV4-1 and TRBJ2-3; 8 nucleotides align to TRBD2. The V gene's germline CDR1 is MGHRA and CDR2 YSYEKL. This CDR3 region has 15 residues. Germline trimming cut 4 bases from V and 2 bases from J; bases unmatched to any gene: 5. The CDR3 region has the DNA TGCGCCAGCAGCCCCGGGACTAGGGCCACAGATACGCAGTATTTT. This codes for CASSPGTRATDTQYF.

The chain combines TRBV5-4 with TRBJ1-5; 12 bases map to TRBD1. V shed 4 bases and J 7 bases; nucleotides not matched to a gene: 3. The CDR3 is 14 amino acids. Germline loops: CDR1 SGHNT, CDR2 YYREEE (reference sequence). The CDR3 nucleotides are TGTGCCAGCAGCGCCGGGACAGGGGGCCAGCCCCAGCATTTT. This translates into CASSAGTGGQPQHF.

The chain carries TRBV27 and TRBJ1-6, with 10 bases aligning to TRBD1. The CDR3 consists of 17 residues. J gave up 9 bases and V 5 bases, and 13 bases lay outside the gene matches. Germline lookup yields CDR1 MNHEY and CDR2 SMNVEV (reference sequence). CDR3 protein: CASSQGTGAPVGSPLHF. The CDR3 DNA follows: TGTGCCAGCAGTCAAGGGACAGGGGCCCCTGTTGGTTCACCCCTCCACTTT.

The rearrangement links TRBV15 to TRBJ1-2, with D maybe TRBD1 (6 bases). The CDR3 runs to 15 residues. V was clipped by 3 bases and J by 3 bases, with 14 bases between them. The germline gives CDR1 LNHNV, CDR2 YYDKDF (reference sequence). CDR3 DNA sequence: TGTGCCACCAGCAGGGAGGACAGTCATCACTATGGCTACACCTTC. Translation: CATSREDSHHYGYTF. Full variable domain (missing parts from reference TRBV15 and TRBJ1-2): DAMVIQNPRYQVTQFGKPVTLSCSQTLNHNVMYWYQQKSSQAPKLLFHYYDKDFNNEADTPDNFQSRRPNTSFCFLDIRSPGLGDTAMYLCATSREDSHHYGYTFGSGTRLTVV.

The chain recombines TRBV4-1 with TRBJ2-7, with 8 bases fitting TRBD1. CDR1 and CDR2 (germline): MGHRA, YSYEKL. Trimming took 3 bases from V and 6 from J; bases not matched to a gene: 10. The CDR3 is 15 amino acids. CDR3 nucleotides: TGCGCCAGCAGCCAGCCCCGGGACAGGTCGTCCGAGCAGTACTTC. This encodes CASSQPRDRSSEQYF.

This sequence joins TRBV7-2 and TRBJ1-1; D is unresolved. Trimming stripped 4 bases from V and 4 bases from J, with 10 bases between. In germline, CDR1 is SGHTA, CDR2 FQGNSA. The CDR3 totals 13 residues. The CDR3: CASSSTLRTEAFF. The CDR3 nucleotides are TGTGCCAGCAGCTCAACCCTGCGCACTGAAGCTTTCTTT.

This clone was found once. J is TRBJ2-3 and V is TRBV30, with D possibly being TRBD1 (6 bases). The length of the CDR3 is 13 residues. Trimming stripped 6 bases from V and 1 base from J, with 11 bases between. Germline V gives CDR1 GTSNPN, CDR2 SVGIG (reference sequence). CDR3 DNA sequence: TGTGCCTGCGGCAGGGGTCGCACAGATACGCAGTATTTT. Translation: CACGRGRTDTQYF.

The CDR3 sequence is CASSPTGSTYGYTF. Here the CDR3 DNA reads TGTGCCAGCTCTCCGACAGGAAGTACCTATGGCTACACCTTC. This chain joins TRBV2 and TRBJ1-2, with D perhaps TRBD1 (6 bases). Between the trimmed V and J ends, which lost 8 bases and 4 bases, there was a span of 17 bases. The CDR3 is 14 amino acids. Germline V gene sequence: CDR1 SNHLY, CDR2 FYNNEI.

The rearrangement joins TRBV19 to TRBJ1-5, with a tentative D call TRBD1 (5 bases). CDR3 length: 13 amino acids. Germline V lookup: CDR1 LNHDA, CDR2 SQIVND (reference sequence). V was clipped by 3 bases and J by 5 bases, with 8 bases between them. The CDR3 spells CASSIPGDQPQHF. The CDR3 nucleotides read TGTGCCAGTAGTATTCCGGGGGATCAGCCCCAGCATTTT.

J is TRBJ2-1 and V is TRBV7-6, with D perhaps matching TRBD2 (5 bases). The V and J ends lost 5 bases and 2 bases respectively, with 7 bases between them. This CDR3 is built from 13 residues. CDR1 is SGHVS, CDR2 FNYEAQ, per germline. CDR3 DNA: TGTGCCAGCAGCCCGGGGACCTACAATGAGCAGTTCTTC. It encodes CASSPGTYNEQFF. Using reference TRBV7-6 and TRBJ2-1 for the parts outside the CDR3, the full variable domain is GAGVSQSPRYKVTKRGQDVALRCDPISGHVSLYWYRQALGQGPEFLTYFNYEAQQDKSGLPNDRFSAERPEGSISTLTIQRTEQRDSAMYRCASSPGTYNEQFFGPGTRLTVL.

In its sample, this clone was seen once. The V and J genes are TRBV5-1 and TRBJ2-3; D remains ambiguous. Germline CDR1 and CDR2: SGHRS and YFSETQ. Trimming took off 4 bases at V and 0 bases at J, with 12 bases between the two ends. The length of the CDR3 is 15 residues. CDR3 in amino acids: CASSPLQLSTDTQYF. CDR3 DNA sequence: TGCGCCAGCAGCCCCCTACAGCTTAGCACAGATACGCAGTATTTT.

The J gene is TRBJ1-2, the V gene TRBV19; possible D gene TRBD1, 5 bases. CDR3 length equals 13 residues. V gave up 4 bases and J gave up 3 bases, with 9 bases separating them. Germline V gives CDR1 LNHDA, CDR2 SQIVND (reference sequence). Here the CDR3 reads CASSTWGDYGYTF. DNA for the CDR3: TGTGCCAGTAGTACTTGGGGGGACTATGGCTACACCTTC.

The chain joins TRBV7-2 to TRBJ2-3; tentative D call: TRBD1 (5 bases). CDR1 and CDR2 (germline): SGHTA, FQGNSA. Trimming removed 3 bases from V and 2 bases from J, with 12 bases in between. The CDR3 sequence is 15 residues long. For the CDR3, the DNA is TGTGCCAGCAGCTTTAGGGGTCGCCCCACAGATACGCAGTATTTT. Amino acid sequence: CASSFRGRPTDTQYF.

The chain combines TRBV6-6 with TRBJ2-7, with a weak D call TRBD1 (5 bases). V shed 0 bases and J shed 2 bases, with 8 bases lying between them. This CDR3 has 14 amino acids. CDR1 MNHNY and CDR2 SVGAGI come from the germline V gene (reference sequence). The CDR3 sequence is CASSYSGVAYEQYF. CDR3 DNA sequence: TGTGCCAGCAGTTACTCAGGGGTTGCCTACGAGCAGTACTTC.

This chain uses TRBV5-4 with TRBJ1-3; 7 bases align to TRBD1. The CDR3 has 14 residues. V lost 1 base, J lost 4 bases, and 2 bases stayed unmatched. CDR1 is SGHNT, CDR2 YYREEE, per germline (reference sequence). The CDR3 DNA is TGTGCCAGCAGCTTGAGGGGGCAGGGAAACACCATATATTTT. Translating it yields CASSLRGQGNTIYF.

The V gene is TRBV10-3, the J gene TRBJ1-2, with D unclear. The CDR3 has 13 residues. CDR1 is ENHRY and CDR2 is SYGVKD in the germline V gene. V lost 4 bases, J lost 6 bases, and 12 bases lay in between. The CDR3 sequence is CAISGERAHGYTF. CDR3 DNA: TGTGCCATCAGTGGGGAGAGGGCCCATGGCTACACCTTC.

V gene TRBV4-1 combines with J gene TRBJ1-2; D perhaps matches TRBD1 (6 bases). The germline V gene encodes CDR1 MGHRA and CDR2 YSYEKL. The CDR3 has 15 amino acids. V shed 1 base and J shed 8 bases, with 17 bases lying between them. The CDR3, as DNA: TGCGCCAGCAGCCAAGGGGCTATTGGGGGCACAGGCTACACCTTC. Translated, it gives CASSQGAIGGTGYTF.

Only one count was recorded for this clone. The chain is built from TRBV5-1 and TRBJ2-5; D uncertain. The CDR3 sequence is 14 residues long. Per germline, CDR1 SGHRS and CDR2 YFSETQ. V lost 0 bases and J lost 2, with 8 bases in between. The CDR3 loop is CASSLGGLQETQYF. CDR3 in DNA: TGCGCCAGCAGCTTGGGAGGTTTGCAAGAGACCCAGTACTTC.

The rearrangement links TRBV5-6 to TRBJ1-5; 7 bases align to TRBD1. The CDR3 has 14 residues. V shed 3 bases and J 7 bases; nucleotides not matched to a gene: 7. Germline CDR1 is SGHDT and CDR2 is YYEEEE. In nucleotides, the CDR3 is TGTGCCAGCAGCTCCATTACAGGGGACCAGCCCCAGCATTTT. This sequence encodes CASSSITGDQPQHF.

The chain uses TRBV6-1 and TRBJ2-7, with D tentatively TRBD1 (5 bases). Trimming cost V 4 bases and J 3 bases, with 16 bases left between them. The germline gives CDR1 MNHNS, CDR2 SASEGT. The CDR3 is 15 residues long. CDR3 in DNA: TGTGCCAGCAGTGCCCCGGCGAGGCAGGGCTACGAGCAGTACTTC. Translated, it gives CASSAPARQGYEQYF.